The T cell receptor (beta chain) under discussion was sequenced for a study of T-cell memory formation after mild COVID-19. Trimming removed 2 bases from V and 0 bases from J, with 20 bases in between. Germline CDR1 reads MRHNA; CDR2 reads SNTAGT. The CDR3 is made up of 19 amino acids. A single record per CDR3 protein comes from TCRdb applying MiXCR to the 5' RACE reads. The repertoire holds about 440,000 distinct CDR3 sequences, with roughly 20% as singletons. This clonotype was seen a handful of times. Its matching antigen is unknown. Study-level results: Clones shrinking between day 15 and 85 showed a balanced CD4/CD8 split, and those that grew later tilted toward CD4+. Specificity for SARS-CoV-2 was not confirmed among the second-wave clones peaking on day 37.

This TCR came from an adult woman who had mild COVID-19 (a few samples of this study predate the infection). Cell type and time point are not known. Specimen: PBMCs or a T cell subset sorted from them (not recorded which). The chain is built from TRBV6-4 and TRBJ1-3; maybe TRBD1 (5 bases). This CDR3 is CASSDRGSPDRNSGNTIYF. CDR3 nucleotide sequence: TGTGCCAGCAGTGACCGAGGTTCCCCCGACAGAAACTCTGGAAACACCATATATTTT.